One and the same sample provided the 14 T cell receptor beta chains below, sequenced in a study of cytomegalovirus exposure and HLA in healthy donors. The PCR had 60 Vbeta and 13 Jbeta primers. The assay was immunoSEQ multiplex PCR, and TCRdb's table has in-frame clones only and misses some. Of approximately 150,000 clones listed, roughly 77% are singletons. Sequenced input: PBMCs. These receptors all stem from a human donor in good health.

CDR3 residues: CASSQGASGSQETQYF. DNA of the CDR3: TGCGCCAGCAGCCAAGGGGCTAGCGGGTCGCAAGAGACCCAGTACTTC. The V call is TRBV4-3, the J call TRBJ2-5; TRBD2 matches at 8 bases. Germline V lookup: CDR1 LGHNA, CDR2 YSLEER. With 1 base clipped from V and 2 bases from J, the junction kept 6 bases outside the gene matches. The length of the CDR3 is 16 residues.

The chain joins TRBV4-2 to TRBJ2-7, with 7 positions matching TRBD2. This CDR3 is 18 amino acids long. The V and J ends lost 1 base and 2 bases, in that order; junction bases with no gene match: 14. Germline assignment: CDR1 LGHNA and CDR2 YNFKEQ. CDR3 DNA sequence: TGTGCCAGCAGCCAAGCCGCGGTAATAGCGGGCAGCACCTACGAGCAGTACTTC. Translation gives CASSQAAVIAGSTYEQYF.

This clone was seen once. V and J are TRBV9 and TRBJ1-3; D gene uncertain. CDR3 size: 14 residues. The V end lost 1 base, the J end lost 0 bases, and 5 bases lay between the germline ends. Germline CDR1 reads SGDLS; CDR2 reads YYNGEE. The CDR3 loop is CASSVSSSGNTIYF. The CDR3 region has the DNA TGTGCCAGCAGCGTATCGAGCTCTGGAAACACCATATATTTT.

The V call is TRBV29-1, the J call TRBJ1-6; D unclear. Trimming stripped 4 bases from V and 6 bases from J, with 10 bases between. CDR3 length: 13 residues. The germline V gene encodes CDR1 SQVTM and CDR2 ANQGSEA. Here the CDR3 DNA reads TGCAGCGTTGCAGGAGGGCCTAATTCACCCCTCCACTTT. This encodes CSVAGGPNSPLHF. The whole variable domain, filled in from reference TRBV29-1 and TRBJ1-6, reads SAVISQKPSRDICQRGTSLTIQCQVDSQVTMMFWYRQQPGQSLTLIATANQGSEATYESGFVIDKFPISRPNLTFSTLTVSNMSPEDSSIYLCSVAGGPNSPLHFGNGTRLTVT.

The genes are TRBV4-1 and TRBJ1-6, with 10 bases matching TRBD1. Germline CDR1 and CDR2: MGHRA and YSYEKL. The CDR3 covers 20 residues. V shed 1 base, J shed 4 bases, and the junction held 13 bases outside the gene matches. This chain's CDR3 is CASSQAGGTGVLTYNSPLHF. The CDR3 DNA reads as TGCGCCAGCAGCCAAGCTGGCGGGACAGGGGTCCTTACTTATAATTCACCCCTCCACTTT.

The V and J genes are TRBV5-1 and TRBJ1-2; D remains ambiguous. Germline CDR1 and CDR2: SGHRS and YFSETQ. Trimming removed 2 bases at V and 2 bases at J, with 10 bases between. The CDR3 sequence is 14 residues long. The CDR3 DNA reads as TGCGCCAGCAGCTTCGAGGGTTCGAACTATGGCTACACCTTC. Translated: CASSFEGSNYGYTF.

This clone showed up just a few times. The chain combines TRBV11-2 with TRBJ2-7; D gene uncertain. Trimming pared 2 bases from V and 8 bases from J, leaving 13 bases between. The CDR3 runs 13 residues. The germline gives CDR1 SGHAT, CDR2 FQNNGV. The CDR3 region is CASSLSPAWQQYF. The CDR3 bases are TGTGCCAGCAGCTTATCCCCTGCCTGGCAGCAGTACTTC.

This chain connects TRBV28 to TRBJ1-5, with 10 bases identical to TRBD1. V was clipped by 4 bases and J by 8 bases; unmatched bases: 17. Germline V gene sequence: CDR1 MDHEN, CDR2 SYDVKM. This CDR3 contains 18 residues. The CDR3 sequence: CASSSITNLWTGGKPQHF. In DNA, the CDR3 is TGTGCCAGCAGTTCTATCACCAACCTTTGGACAGGGGGGAAGCCCCAGCATTTT.

The V and J genes are TRBV27 and TRBJ2-5, with D possibly matching TRBD2 (5 bases). V lost 0 bases to trimming and J lost 3 bases, with 8 bases between them. The CDR3 spans 14 residues. Per the germline V gene, CDR1 is MNHEY and CDR2 is SMNVEV (reference sequence). The DNA of the CDR3 is TGTGCCAGCAGTTTATCCGGGATAGAAGAGACCCAGTACTTC. Encoded protein: CASSLSGIEETQYF.

V usage is TRBV11-2 and J usage is TRBJ1-6; the D gene is possibly TRBD1 (5 bases). This CDR3 is 16 amino acids long. Germline V gene lookup returns CDR1 SGHAT and CDR2 FQNNGV. V was clipped by 6 bases and J by 7 bases, with 19 bases between them. The CDR3 nucleotides read TGTGCCAGCAGATCGACCCGGGGGTCCCTAAATTCACCCCTCCACTTT. It translates to CASRSTRGSLNSPLHF.

The V call is TRBV6-1, the J call TRBJ2-3; D gene uncertain. Trimming took 2 bases from V and 4 from J, leaving 4 bases between them. Germline V gives CDR1 MNHNS, CDR2 SASEGT. The CDR3 runs to 12 residues. The CDR3 sequence is CASSEYSDTQYF. Here the CDR3 DNA reads TGTGCCAGCAGTGAATACTCAGATACGCAGTATTTT.

V and J are TRBV28 and TRBJ2-3; 13 bases line up with TRBD2. CDR1 and CDR2 (germline): MDHEN, SYDVKM. This CDR3 spans 15 amino acids. The V gene end was trimmed by 7 bases and the J gene end by 8 bases; junction bases not matched to a gene: 9. The CDR3 nucleotides read TGTGCCAGCAATCTGGGACTAGCGGGGAGTAGTACGCAGTATTTT. It codes for CASNLGLAGSSTQYF. Variable domain in full (rest from reference TRBV28 and TRBJ2-3): DVKVTQSSRYLVKRTGEKVFLECVQDMDHENMFWYRQDPGLGLRLIYFSYDVKMKEKGDIPEGYSVSREKKERFSLILESASTNQTSMYLCASNLGLAGSSTQYFGPGTRLTVL.

This clone appeared once. This chain connects TRBV5-6 to TRBJ2-7, with D possibly TRBD1 on 6 matching bases. The germline V and J ends were trimmed by 2 bases and 0 bases, with 12 bases remaining between them. This CDR3 comprises 15 residues. Germline CDR1 is SGHDT and CDR2 is YYEEEE. The CDR3 is CASSFSQGSSYEQYF. The CDR3 coding sequence is TGTGCCAGCAGCTTTAGCCAGGGGAGCTCCTACGAGCAGTACTTC.

The chain couples TRBV6-5 to TRBJ2-7; 10 bases line up with TRBD2. The V segment lost 4 bases and the J segment 2 bases; nucleotides outside the gene matches: 8. The germline V gene encodes CDR1 MNHEY and CDR2 SVGAGI. The length of the CDR3 is 16 residues. CDR3 sequence (DNA): TGTGCCAGCAGTTCCTACGGACTAGCGGAAGCCTACGAGCAGTACTTC. This translates into CASSSYGLAEAYEQYF.